These 16 T cell receptor beta chains originate from one sample sequenced in a study of T cells in Graves' hyperthyroidism and ophthalmopathy. TCR beta CDR3 sequences were amplified from RNA transcripts. A first-round RT-PCR of the TCR CDR3 used the HTBI primer set. In TCRdb, the multiplex PCR reads were re-called with MiXCR into one record per CDR3 protein. The profile shows fewer than 750,000 distinct CDR3 sequences, about 15% of them singletons. The specimen sequenced was blood. The receptors originated from a woman aged 40 to 49 with Graves' ophthalmopathy.

This clonotype appeared many times. The rearrangement uses TRBV27 and TRBJ1-6; 8 nucleotides align to TRBD1. CDR3 length: 15 residues. CDR1 is MNHEY and CDR2 is SMNVEV in the germline V gene (reference sequence). V shed 5 bases, J shed 6 bases, and the junction held 6 bases outside the gene matches. The CDR3 sequence: CASSTLTGANSPLHF. The DNA for the CDR3 is TGTGCCAGCAGTACCCTGACAGGGGCTAATTCACCCCTCCACTTT.

This clonotype was detected ten times or more. The chain combines TRBV7-9 with TRBJ1-1; TRBD1 might be the D (5 bases). Trimming took 1 base from V and 5 from J, leaving 11 bases between them. The length of the CDR3 is 14 residues. Germline CDR1 is SEHNR and CDR2 is FQNEAQ (reference sequence). The chain's CDR3 is CASSLGSGVTEAFF. In DNA form, the CDR3 reads TGTGCCAGCAGCTTAGGGTCGGGGGTTACTGAAGCTTTCTTT.

This clonotype turned up a few times. CDR3 bases: TGTGCCAGCAGCTCAGCCCCGGGACAGGGGCCATGGGAGACCCAGTACTTC. Protein product: CASSSAPGQGPWETQYF. The V and J genes are TRBV14 and TRBJ2-5; 10 nucleotides line up with TRBD1. This CDR3 has 17 residues. In germline, CDR1 is SGHDN, CDR2 FVKESK. J lost 5 bases, V lost 5 bases, and 14 bases had no gene match.

This chain joins TRBV7-2 and TRBJ2-5; D assignment may be TRBD1 or TRBD2 (5 bases each). Germline V gene sequence: CDR1 SGHTA, CDR2 FQGNSA. V was trimmed by 5 bases and J by 3 bases, leaving 16 bases between them. This CDR3 is built from 15 residues. CDR3 protein: CASSPYIGTKETQYF. In DNA form, the CDR3 reads TGTGCCAGCAGCCCCTATATCGGGACCAAAGAGACCCAGTACTTC.

This clonotype came up many times. This chain links TRBV12-3 or TRBV12-4 with TRBJ1-5; D is unresolved. V was clipped by 7 bases and J by 12 bases, with 19 bases between them. The CDR3 sequence is 13 residues long. The CDR3 coding sequence is TGTGCCAGCAAACCCCAGGCCCCTCCTTGCCAGCATTTT. Translated, it gives CASKPQAPPCQHF.

This clonotype was counted ten times or more. The CDR3 protein is CAVSQGAGMNTEAFF. The CDR3 DNA reads TGTGCCGTTTCGCAGGGGGCAGGGATGAACACTGAAGCTTTCTTT. This chain uses TRBV12-3 or TRBV12-4 with TRBJ1-1; 8 nucleotides align to TRBD1. J was trimmed by 0 bases and V by 11 bases; bases with no gene match: 11. The length of the CDR3 is 15 residues.

This clonotype was recorded at least ten times. The junction and the germline gene differ at one end; a read error may be behind it. V gene TRBV6-2 or TRBV6-3 combines with J gene TRBJ2-7, with no clear D. CDR1 and CDR2 (germline): MNHEY, SVGEGT. The CDR3 contains 16 residues. The CDR3 region is CASSYDLPGFGSYMDF. The DNA of the CDR3 is TGTGCCAGCAGTTACGATTTGCCGGGTTTTGGTTCGTATATGGACTTC.

This clonotype appeared many times. The chain combines TRBV6-2 or TRBV6-3 with TRBJ1-5, with a possible D match to TRBD1 (5 bases). The CDR3 consists of 15 residues. Trimming pared 4 bases from V and 1 base from J, leaving 11 bases between. Germline CDR1 reads MNHEY; CDR2 reads SVGEGT. CDR3 residues: CASSSRGGSNQPQHF. The DNA for the CDR3 is TGTGCCAGCAGTTCGAGGGGCGGAAGCAATCAGCCCCAGCATTTT.

This clonotype was recorded at least ten times. The chain recombines TRBV5-5 with TRBJ1-1; TRBD1 is a possible D gene (6 bases). V was cut by 0 bases and J by 3 bases, with 21 bases left in between. The CDR3 runs 18 residues. Per germline, CDR1 SGHKS and CDR2 YYEKEE (reference sequence). CDR3 sequence: CASSLGLTLGGTYTEAFF. In DNA form, the CDR3 reads TGTGCCAGCAGCTTGGGGTTAACCTTGGGGGGCACGTACACTGAAGCTTTCTTT.

This clonotype was recorded many times. The genes are TRBV12-3 or TRBV12-4 and TRBJ1-1, with TRBD1 identical over 9 bases. After removal of 0 bases from V and 5 bases from J, the junction contained 7 bases not matched to a gene. This CDR3 comprises 16 residues. The chain's CDR3 is CASSLATTGGATEAFF. The CDR3 nucleotides are TGTGCCAGCAGTTTAGCGACAACAGGGGGCGCGACTGAAGCTTTCTTT.

This clonotype was observed at least ten times. The chain has TRBV30 and TRBJ2-4; D unclear. Per the germline V gene, CDR1 is GTSNPN and CDR2 is SVGIG (reference sequence). V was cut by 0 bases and J by 5 bases, with 11 bases left in between. The CDR3 runs 14 residues. The CDR3 loop reads CAWSVGIGENIQYF. CDR3 sequence (DNA): TGTGCCTGGAGTGTTGGTATTGGGGAAAACATTCAGTACTTC.

This clonotype came up a few times. Since the CDR3 does not end with the conserved phenylalanine or tryptophan, this likely comes from a read error. This rearrangement joins TRBV27 to TRBJ1-6; perhaps TRBD1 as D (5 bases). V was clipped by 5 bases and J by 7 bases, with 12 bases between them. Germline assignment: CDR1 MNHEY and CDR2 SMNVEV (reference sequence). CDR3 length: 14 residues. The CDR3 DNA reads as TGTGCCAGCAGTCTCCGGGACGGGAATTCACCCCTCCACCTT. Translation: CASSLRDGNSPLHL.

There are many counts of this clonotype. CDR3 nucleotide sequence: TGTGCCAGCAGCCATCATATAAACCGACAGGGCGAAATAACCCTCCTCTACGAGCAGTACTTC. Translation gives CASSHHINRQGEITLLYEQYF. This chain connects TRBV4-2 to TRBJ2-7; 7 bases are shared with TRBD1. The V gene end was trimmed by 3 bases and the J gene end by 3 bases; junction bases not matched to a gene: 26. There are 21 residues in the CDR3. CDR1 LGHNA and CDR2 YNFKEQ come from the germline V gene.

The sample holds many counts of this clonotype. The gene calls are TRBV10-3 and TRBJ2-5, with D possibly being TRBD2 (5 bases). Trimming removed 5 bases at V and 0 bases at J, with 10 bases between. Germline V gene lookup returns CDR1 ENHRY and CDR2 SYGVKD. The CDR3 totals 14 residues. In nucleotides, the CDR3 is TGTGCCATCAGTCCAGAGCGGTACCAAGAGACCCAGTACTTC. Encoded protein: CAISPERYQETQYF.

Many counts were recorded for this clonotype. V is TRBV7-2 and J is TRBJ2-5; 10 bases agree with TRBD2. The CDR3 runs to 16 residues. V lost 4 bases and J lost 5; bases outside the gene matches: 10. Germline assignment: CDR1 SGHTA and CDR2 FQGNSA. This CDR3 is CASSSIAGGVWETQYF. CDR3 DNA sequence: TGTGCCAGCAGCTCCATAGCGGGAGGAGTGTGGGAGACCCAGTACTTC.

The genes are TRBV4-2 and TRBJ2-5; a possible D gene is TRBD1 (7 bases). The germline V and J ends were trimmed by 0 bases and 2 bases, with 13 bases remaining between them. This CDR3 is 16 amino acids long. Germline V CDR1 and CDR2: LGHNA, YNFKEQ. CDR3 residues: CASSQEGQAGQETQYF. The CDR3 DNA reads TGTGCCAGCAGCCAAGAAGGACAGGCGGGACAAGAGACCCAGTACTTC.